This T cell receptor (beta chain) was captured by sequencing in a study of T cell responses to AZD1222 COVID-19 vaccine. General observations from the study: Every sample of the repertoires postdated the peak T cell response. Two AZD1222 administrations were followed by greater Spike-specific TCR breadth and depth. Clonal diversity was possibly underestimated, and the donors were mostly white British, with more females.

The table came from immunoSEQ multiplex PCR; TCRdb's copy has only in-frame clones and leaves some out. The data contain more than 150,000 clones, around 87% of them singletons. Of note for this clone: The target antigen is unknown.

Germline CDR1 and CDR2: MNHEY and SVGAGI. The V and J ends lost 1 base and 0 bases respectively, with 10 bases between them. This CDR3 spans 15 amino acids. This receptor was taken from an adult in good health. V is TRBV6-5 and J is TRBJ2-7; TRBD1 or TRBD2 may be the D gene (5 bases each). The sample consisted of peripheral blood, taken on day 0 of MenACWY control vaccination. DNA for the CDR3: TGTGCCAGCAGTTACTTGTCAGGGAGCTCCTACGAGCAGTACTTC. This sequence encodes CASSYLSGSSYEQYF.